This T cell receptor (beta chain) was retrieved from a study of T-cell reconstitution after alpha-beta-depleted transplantation in children. V lost 5 bases to trimming and J lost 2 bases, with 13 bases between them. The germline gives CDR1 SGHTA, CDR2 FQGNSA. This CDR3 is 14 amino acids long. This clonotype was seen more than once but under ten times. Using unique molecular identifiers, the investigators prepared the TCRbeta library. TCRdb analysed the PCR reads with MiXCR anew, one entry per CDR3 protein. In the table there are about 610,000 distinct CDR3 sequences, roughly 30% of which are singletons.

The sequenced sample was PBMCs, obtained before TCRalphabeta/CD19-depleted stem cell transplant. This chain connects TRBV7-2 to TRBJ2-7; D assignment may be TRBD1 or TRBD2 (5 bases each). The receptor was derived from a boy under three years old with Wiskott-Aldrich syndrome, due to receive a stem cell transplant. The CDR3 reads CASSVRDLPYEQYF. CDR3 bases: TGTGCCAGCAGCGTCCGGGACCTACCCTACGAGCAGTACTTC.